These 27 T cell receptor beta chains came from one sample sequenced in a study of blood T cells in healthy people across ages. Combining a sample-barcoded 5' primer with a J-beta primer mix, a second PCR ran for about 7 to 11 cycles. TCRdb processed the 5' RACE reads anew with MiXCR; each CDR3 protein has one entry. The sample has some 880,000 distinct CDR3 sequences; roughly 34% are singletons. The sequencing input was blood. The receptors originated from a man between 18 and 29 years old in good health.

V and J are TRBV13 and TRBJ2-5, with unresolved D. Judging by the DNA end, TRBJ2-1 fits better; the J call may be wrong. The CDR3 contains 12 residues. Germline-derived CDR1 and CDR2 are PRHDT and FYEKMQ (reference sequence). CDR3 amino acids: CASSILQETQFF. DNA for the CDR3: TGTGCCAGCAGCATCCTCCAAGAGACCCAGTTCTTC.

Remarks on this clonotype: A much larger clone is a single base away; this may be a read error. The CDR3 spells CASSETNTQYF. CDR3 nucleotide sequence: TGTGCCAGCAGTGAGACAAATACGCAGTATTTT. The V and J genes are TRBV2 and TRBJ2-3; D gene uncertain. Trimming left V 3 bases short and J 7 bases short, with 5 bases between. Germline lookup yields CDR1 SNHLY and CDR2 FYNNEI. CDR3 length equals 11 residues.

The chain recombines TRBV3-1 with TRBJ2-3; D perhaps matches TRBD2 (6 bases). Germline V CDR1 and CDR2: LGHDT, YNNKEL (reference sequence). V dropped 2 bases and J dropped 1 base, with 10 bases sitting between them. This CDR3 has 15 amino acids. Here the CDR3 DNA reads TGTGCCAGCAGCCAATTCCAGCGGGGCACAGATACGCAGTATTTT. This translates into CASSQFQRGTDTQYF.

This sequence joins TRBV6-6 and TRBJ1-5; TRBD1 matches at 9 bases. The CDR3 spans 16 residues. The trim removed 0 bases at V and 2 bases at J, leaving 2 bases unmatched. Per the germline V gene, CDR1 is MNHNY and CDR2 is SVGAGI (reference sequence). The CDR3 bases are TGTGCCAGCAGTTACTCCCGGGACAGGGGCAATCAGCCCCAGCATTTT. Its protein is CASSYSRDRGNQPQHF.

The gene calls are TRBV7-2 and TRBJ2-1; D ambiguous. The CDR3 runs 13 residues. CDR1 is SGHTA and CDR2 is FQGNSA in the germline V gene. The germline V and J ends were trimmed by 4 bases and 5 bases, with 9 bases remaining between them. CDR3 sequence reads: CASSSIFDNEQFF. The CDR3 nucleotides read TGTGCCAGCAGCTCCATATTCGACAATGAGCAGTTCTTC.

This clonotype occurred a few times. A much larger clone differs by one base, so this may be a read error. V and J are TRBV7-2 and TRBJ2-1; weak D call: TRBD2 (6 bases). This CDR3 is 14 amino acids long. Germline V CDR1 and CDR2: SGHTA, FQGNSA. CDR3 DNA: TGTGCCAGCAGCTGGGGCGGGATTTACAAGGAGCAGTTCTTC. This codes for CASSWGGIYKEQFF.

The chain recombines TRBV4-3 with TRBJ2-5, with D tentatively TRBD1 (5 bases). CDR1 is LGHNA and CDR2 is YSLEER in the germline V gene. The CDR3 length is 15 residues. V was trimmed by 0 bases and J by 11 bases, leaving 19 bases between them. The CDR3 region is CASSQDWGPGNEQYF. The CDR3 nucleotides are TGCGCCAGCAGCCAAGATTGGGGCCCGGGTAATGAGCAGTACTTC.

This rearrangement joins TRBV29-1 to TRBJ2-7; D gene ambiguous. This CDR3 is built from 13 residues. Germline assignment: CDR1 SQVTM and CDR2 ANQGSEA. V gave up 6 bases and J gave up 5 bases, with 17 bases separating them. The CDR3 coding sequence is TGCAGCGTCCAGAAAGGTGGCACCCACGAGCAGTACTTC. The encoded protein is CSVQKGGTHEQYF.

The CDR3: CSVRQGADTQYF. CDR3 in DNA: TGCAGCGTGCGACAGGGGGCAGATACGCAGTATTTT. J is TRBJ2-3 and V is TRBV29-1; 9 bases agree with TRBD1. V shed 6 bases, J shed 4 bases, and the junction held 2 bases outside the gene matches. Looked up from germline, CDR1 is SQVTM and CDR2 is ANQGSEA. CDR3 length: 12 amino acids.

The table lists this clonotype with many counts. This chain links TRBV7-2 with TRBJ2-1, with 8 positions matching TRBD1. Unmatched junction bases numbered 7, after V lost 4 bases and J lost 8 bases. CDR1 and CDR2 (germline): SGHTA, FQGNSA. The CDR3 length is 14 residues. CDR3 sequence reads: CASSSGDRNHEQFF. The CDR3 DNA sequence: TGTGCCAGCAGCTCGGGGGACAGGAACCATGAGCAGTTCTTC.

This clonotype was counted only a few times. The chain uses TRBV5-5 and TRBJ2-1; the D gene is possibly TRBD2 (6 bases). Germline V gives CDR1 SGHKS, CDR2 YYEKEE (reference sequence). Trimming removed 1 base at V and 8 bases at J, with 16 bases between. This CDR3 region has 15 residues. CDR3 protein: CASSLIYGGEDEQFF. The CDR3 DNA reads TGTGCCAGCAGCTTGATATATGGAGGGGAAGATGAGCAGTTCTTC.

This clonotype was seen repeatedly, ten times or more. The chain links TRBV12-3 or TRBV12-4 to TRBJ2-3; maybe TRBD2 (6 bases). V dropped 10 bases and J dropped 4 bases, with 12 bases sitting between them. The CDR3 length is 12 residues. The CDR3 DNA follows: TGTGCCACCGGACCGGGGGCAGATACGCAGTATTTT. Protein product: CATGPGADTQYF.

The CDR3 sequence: CASSGQDDSYEQYF. DNA for the CDR3: TGCGCCAGCAGCGGGCAGGATGACTCCTACGAGCAGTACTTC. The V gene is TRBV5-1, the J gene TRBJ2-7, with D unclear. The CDR3 spans 14 residues. Looked up from germline, CDR1 is SGHRS and CDR2 is YFSETQ. V was cut by 4 bases and J by 0 bases, with 11 bases left in between.

This rearrangement joins TRBV7-8 to TRBJ1-4, with D maybe TRBD1 (5 bases). This CDR3 contains 17 residues. CDR1 and CDR2 (germline): SGHVS, FQNEAQ. Trimming took off 6 bases at V and 5 bases at J, with 22 bases between the two ends. This CDR3 is CASRDITGHGSNEKLFF. CDR3 DNA: TGTGCCAGCAGGGACATCACAGGACATGGATCAAATGAAAAACTGTTTTTT.

Details on this clonotype: Given a much more abundant clone one base away, this may be a read error. The chain joins TRBV14 to TRBJ2-3; perhaps TRBD2 as D (6 bases). The CDR3 has 18 amino acids. Germline CDR1 and CDR2: SGHDN and FVKESK. CDR3 in DNA: TGTACCAGCAGCCAATCCTTTGGGGACTGGTTCAGCACAGATACGCAGTATTTT. Its translation: CTSSQSFGDWFSTDTQYF.

This clonotype was detected a few times. CDR3 residues: CASSLRPRDSNQPQHF. Written as DNA, the CDR3 is TGTGCCAGCAGTTTAAGGCCCCGTGATAGCAATCAGCCCCAGCATTTT. The rearrangement joins TRBV12-3 or TRBV12-4 to TRBJ1-5, with no clear D. V was pared by 2 bases and J by 0 bases, with 11 bases between. The CDR3 consists of 16 residues.

The chain employs TRBV7-2 and TRBJ2-2; TRBD1 matches at 7 bases. Losses at the gene ends were 5 bases for V and 1 base for J; bases not matched to a gene: 7. The CDR3 has 16 amino acids. Per germline, CDR1 SGHTA and CDR2 FQGNSA. For the CDR3, the DNA is TGTGCCAGCAGCCCTAGAGGGACAGTGAACACCGGGGAGCTGTTTTTT. Its protein is CASSPRGTVNTGELFF.

This clonotype was found many times. CDR3: CSGFGGDQETQYF. CDR3 DNA: TGCAGTGGATTCGGGGGGGACCAAGAGACCCAGTACTTC. This chain connects TRBV20-1 to TRBJ2-5; 8 bases are a match to TRBD2. Unmatched junction bases numbered 4, after V lost 7 bases and J lost 0 bases. The V gene's germline CDR1 is DFQATT and CDR2 SNEGSKA (reference sequence). This CDR3 has 13 residues.

The table lists this clonotype with many counts. The chain combines TRBV12-3 or TRBV12-4 with TRBJ2-6; D remains unclear. This CDR3 has 13 amino acids. Trimming removed 8 bases from V and 4 bases from J, with 9 bases in between. Here the CDR3 reads CASRTSGANVLTF. CDR3 in DNA: TGTGCCAGCCGGACCTCCGGGGCCAACGTCCTGACTTTC.

The rearrangement joins TRBV6-5 to TRBJ1-6, with 12 bases that match TRBD1. The CDR3 covers 19 residues. Trimming took 0 bases from V and 10 from J; bases not matched to a gene: 13. CDR1 MNHEY and CDR2 SVGAGI come from the germline V gene. CDR3 sequence reads: CASSYSGTGGGGGKSPLHF. CDR3 sequence (DNA): TGTGCCAGCAGTTACTCCGGGACAGGGGGCGGGGGGGGTAAGTCACCCCTCCACTTT.

This clonotype was detected ten times or more. The gene calls are TRBV12-3 or TRBV12-4 and TRBJ1-2; TRBD1 is a possible D gene (5 bases). The CDR3 consists of 13 residues. Deletions cut 4 bases from V and 5 bases from J, with 11 bases between. The CDR3 sequence is CASSSYQGYGYTF. The CDR3 coding sequence is TGTGCCAGCAGTTCCTACCAGGGATATGGCTACACCTTC.

Of note for this clonotype: Just one base apart from a much larger clone, this may be a read error. The CDR3 is CASAGTGGWAEQYF. As DNA, the CDR3 is TGTGCCAGCGCTGGGACAGGGGGTTGGGCTGAGCAGTACTTC. This chain joins TRBV9 and TRBJ2-5; 11 nucleotides agree with TRBD1. The V gene end was trimmed by 7 bases and the J gene end by 11 bases; junction bases not matched to a gene: 13. The CDR3 is made up of 14 amino acids. The V gene's germline CDR1 is SGDLS and CDR2 YYNGEE.

The table lists this clonotype with a few counts. The V and J genes are TRBV6-5 and TRBJ1-1; D remains ambiguous. Germline CDR1 and CDR2: MNHEY and SVGAGI. The CDR3 loop spans 14 amino acids. The V end lost 2 bases, the J end lost 3 bases, and 10 bases lay between the germline ends. The CDR3 protein is CASSYRLRDTEAFF. As DNA, the CDR3 is TGTGCCAGCAGTTACAGGTTGAGGGACACTGAAGCTTTCTTT.

A remark on this clonotype: A read error may explain this, as a much larger clone is one base away. This chain uses TRBV12-3 or TRBV12-4 with TRBJ2-5; TRBD1 might be the D (5 bases). Trimming shortened V by 5 bases and J by 5 bases, and 21 bases separated the two germline ends. The CDR3 spans 16 residues. The CDR3 reads CASSPRVREAIETQYF. CDR3 coding DNA: TGTGCCAGCAGTCCAAGAGTCAGGGAAGCAATCGAGACCCAGTACTTC.

This clonotype was picked up a small number of times. The chain uses TRBV12-3 or TRBV12-4 and TRBJ2-1; the D gene is possibly TRBD2 (6 bases). The DNA end is more similar to TRBJ2-7, so the J call may be wrong. CDR3 length: 16 residues. CDR3 sequence: CASRPWGVILYNEQYF. CDR3 DNA: TGTGCCAGCAGGCCGTGGGGGGTAATACTCTACAATGAGCAGTACTTC.

This rearrangement joins TRBV12-3 or TRBV12-4 to TRBJ2-3; TRBD1 matches at 10 bases. Trimming cost V 6 bases and J 5 bases; bases outside gene matches: 8. The length of the CDR3 is 15 residues. CDR3 in amino acids: CASRSGQGQGDTQYF. The CDR3 DNA reads as TGTGCCAGCAGGTCGGGACAGGGGCAAGGAGATACGCAGTATTTT.

This clonotype appeared a few times. The CDR3 nucleotides are TGTGCCTCCGCCCCCGGACATCGTAATTCACCCCTCCACTTT. Amino acid sequence: CASAPGHRNSPLHF. This chain connects TRBV3-1 to TRBJ1-6; perhaps TRBD1 as D (5 bases). Germline V gives CDR1 LGHDT, CDR2 YNNKEL (reference sequence). The CDR3 length is 14 residues. The V and J ends lost 11 bases and 6 bases respectively, with 17 bases between them.